This T cell receptor beta chain emerged from a study of shared clonotypes between healthy human individuals. CD45RA-negative memory and CD45RA+ naive subsets were split from the CD4+ cells. Whole-study findings and limits: Several donors held approximately 4.6% of naive CD4 clonotypes in common.

Repertoires were generated with immunoSEQ multiplex PCR, while TCRdb's copy carries only in-frame clones and drops some. The sample carries 1 million to 1.2 million clones, 77% recorded once. On this clone itself: The target antigen is unknown.

The CDR3 has 13 residues. V dropped 5 bases and J dropped 12; count of bases not matched to a gene: 9. The germline V gene has CDR1 GTSNPN and CDR2 SVGIG (reference sequence). The J gene is TRBJ2-3, the V gene TRBV30, with 12 positions matching TRBD2. The TCR originated in a man between 18 and 35 years old in good health. Some clones in this sample may be carry-over from other donors' samples. Sequenced: memory CD4+ T cells from PBMCs. The subset is: CD45RA-negative fraction. As DNA, the CDR3 is TGTGCCTGGGGTAGACTAGCGGGAGATCCACAGTATTTT. Translating gives CAWGRLAGDPQYF. Full variable domain (remainder filled in from reference TRBV30 and TRBJ2-3): SQTIHQWPATLVQPVGSPLSLECTVEGTSNPNLYWYRQAAGRGLQLLFYSVGIGQISSEVPQNLSASRPQDRQFILSSKKLLLSDSGFYLCAWGRLAGDPQYFGPGTRLTVL.